This paragraph reports one T cell receptor (beta chain). The germline gives CDR1 MNHEY, CDR2 SVGAGI. The V segment lost 6 bases and the J segment 7 bases; nucleotides outside the gene matches: 12. This CDR3 is built from 15 residues. The data derive from a study of blood T cell repertoires in COVID-19. Profiling relied on immunoSEQ multiplex PCR, and the TCRdb table lists in-frame clones only, not all of them. The sample shows about 200,000 clones, approximately 84% of them seen only once. Sequencing was performed on peripheral blood. The TCR originated in a man aged 50 to 60 with acute or convalescent COVID-19. J is TRBJ2-1 and V is TRBV6-5, with 7 bases matching TRBD2. The CDR3 DNA reads TGTGCCAGCAGCCCCGGCGGACTAGAAATAAATGAGCAGTTCTTC. Translating gives CASSPGGLEINEQFF.